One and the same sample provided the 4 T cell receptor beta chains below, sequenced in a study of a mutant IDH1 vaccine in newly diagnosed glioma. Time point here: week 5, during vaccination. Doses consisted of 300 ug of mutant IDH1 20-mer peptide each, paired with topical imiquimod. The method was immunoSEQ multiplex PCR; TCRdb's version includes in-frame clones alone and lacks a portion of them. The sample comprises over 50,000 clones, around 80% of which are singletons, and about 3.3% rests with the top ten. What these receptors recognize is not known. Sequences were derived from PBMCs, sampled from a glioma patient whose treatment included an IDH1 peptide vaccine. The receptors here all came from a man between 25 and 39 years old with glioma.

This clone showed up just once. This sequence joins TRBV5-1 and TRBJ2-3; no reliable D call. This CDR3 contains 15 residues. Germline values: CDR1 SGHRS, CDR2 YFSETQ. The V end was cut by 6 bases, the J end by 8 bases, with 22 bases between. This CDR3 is CASTVASKTFPTQYF. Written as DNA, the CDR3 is TGCGCCAGCACCGTTGCCTCGAAGACCTTTCCTACGCAGTATTTT.

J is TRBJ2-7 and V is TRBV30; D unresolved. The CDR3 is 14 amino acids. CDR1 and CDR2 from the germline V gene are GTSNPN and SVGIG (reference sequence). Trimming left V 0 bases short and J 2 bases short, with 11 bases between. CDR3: CAWSVFAPPYEQYF. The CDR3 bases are TGTGCCTGGAGTGTCTTTGCGCCCCCCTACGAGCAGTACTTC.

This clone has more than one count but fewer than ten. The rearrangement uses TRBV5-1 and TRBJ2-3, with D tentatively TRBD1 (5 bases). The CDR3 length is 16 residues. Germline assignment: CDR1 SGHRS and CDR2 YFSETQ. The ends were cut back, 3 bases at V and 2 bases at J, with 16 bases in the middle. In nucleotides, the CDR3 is TGCGCCAGCAGCTCCAGGGTAGCCCAGACCACAGATACGCAGTATTTT. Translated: CASSSRVAQTTDTQYF.

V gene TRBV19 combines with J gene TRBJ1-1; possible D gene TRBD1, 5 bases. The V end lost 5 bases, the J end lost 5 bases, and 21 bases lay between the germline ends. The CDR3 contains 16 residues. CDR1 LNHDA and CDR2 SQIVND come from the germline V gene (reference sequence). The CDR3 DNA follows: TGTGCCAGTAGTCCCCGCGCAGGGTTGATTTTTACTGAAGCTTTCTTT. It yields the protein CASSPRAGLIFTEAFF.